What follows are 13 T cell receptor beta chains derived from one specimen sequenced in a study of T cells expressing NK-cell markers (dated by TCRdb to between 2020 and 2021). Libraries were made using 5' RACE. TCRdb names Illumina HiSeq 2000 as the instrument used. Reads reprocessed by TCRdb are summarized as one entry per CDR3 protein sequence, and DNA is absent. The table held for this sample gives about 170,000 distinct CDR3 sequences. The ten top clones hold around 20% of the sample. Material for sequencing was blood T cells: a sorted CD56 or NKG2C T cell subset, CD4+ or CD8+ T cells, or bulk PBMC T cells (not recorded which). The receptors were gathered from a man aged 18 to 69 in good health.

The V call is TRBV7-8, the J call TRBJ2-5; TCRdb names TRBD1, which stays unverified in the absence of DNA. CDR3 length: 17 residues. CDR1 SGHVS and CDR2 FQNEAQ come from the germline V gene. The CDR3 reads CASSRTSTGGPGETQYF.

The genes are TRBV29-1 and TRBJ1-2; the D call from TCRdb, TRBD1, cannot be confirmed without DNA. The germline CDR1 and CDR2 sequences are SQVTM and ANQGSEA. The CDR3 consists of 12 residues. The chain's CDR3 is CSVVGQGGGYTF.

The chain couples TRBV27 to TRBJ2-5; TCRdb reports TRBD1, a call that lacks DNA to check it against. CDR3 length: 18 amino acids. CDR1 and CDR2 (germline): MNHEY, SMNVEV (reference sequence). CDR3 sequence reads: CASSLYDPEGARRETQYF.

The chain is built from TRBV5-1 and TRBJ2-1. Germline V gives CDR1 SGHRS, CDR2 YFSETQ. This CDR3 contains 12 residues. CDR3 region: CASSCCYDEQFF.

The gene calls are TRBV10-3 and TRBJ2-7; TCRdb names TRBD2, which stays unverified in the absence of DNA. The germline CDR1 and CDR2 sequences are ENHRY and SYGVKD. The CDR3 is 15 residues long. CDR3 region: CAISEPGGTRNEQYF.

The chain uses TRBV12-3 or TRBV12-4 and TRBJ1-1; TCRdb outputs TRBD1, but without DNA this stays unchecked. CDR3 length equals 16 residues. CDR3 loop: CASKVPGQGAHTEAFF.

This chain joins TRBV6-5 and TRBJ2-7; TCRdb selects TRBD2, and the lack of DNA leaves this call unchecked. CDR1 is MNHEY, CDR2 SVGAGI, per germline. The CDR3 is 14 amino acids. The CDR3 is CASSYGARIYEQYF.

V usage is TRBV5-6 and J usage is TRBJ2-4; the D gene TCRdb calls, TRBD1, cannot be checked with no DNA. The CDR3 loop spans 12 amino acids. Germline loops: CDR1 SGHDT, CDR2 YYEEEE. CDR3 region: CASSLGQDIQYF.

This chain links TRBV6-6 with TRBJ1-2; TCRdb gives TRBD1 as the D gene, but with no DNA this cannot be confirmed. The CDR3 runs 13 residues. CDR1 MNHNY and CDR2 SVGAGI come from the germline V gene (reference sequence). The CDR3 spells CATSAGPGDGYTF.

CDR3 residues: CASSPDMYEQYF. The chain joins TRBV3-1 to TRBJ2-7; lacking DNA, the TRBD1 call made by TCRdb goes unchecked. CDR1 is LGHDT, CDR2 YNNKEL, per germline (reference sequence). This CDR3 is 12 amino acids long.

The gene calls are TRBV20-1 and TRBJ1-6. The CDR3 is 14 amino acids. Per the germline V gene, CDR1 is DFQATT and CDR2 is SNEGSKA (reference sequence). The CDR3 region is CSASELPVNSPLHF.

The chain uses TRBV12-3 or TRBV12-4 and TRBJ2-3; the TCRdb call, TRBD2, lacks DNA for checking. This CDR3 is built from 14 residues. The chain's CDR3 is CASRPGLYTDTQYF.

The chain uses TRBV29-1 and TRBJ1-2. Germline V gives CDR1 SQVTM, CDR2 ANQGSEA. This CDR3 contains 14 residues. The chain's CDR3 is CSVEAAGSAYGYTF.